This T cell receptor beta chain was observed in a study of T cells in localized non-small cell lung cancer. Germline V gives CDR1 SNHLY, CDR2 FYNNEI. V was shortened by 4 bases and J by 4 bases, with 3 bases between the two germline ends. CDR3 length: 11 amino acids. Measured with immunoSEQ multiplex PCR; TCRdb has only the in-frame clones, and not every one. The top ten clones hold roughly 15% of a sample with around 100,000 clones, about nine tenths of them seen once. This chain joins TRBV2 and TRBJ2-3; no reliable D call. The specimen was peripheral blood, collected before any cancer treatment. The receptor was isolated from a man aged 35 to 69 with stage I squamous cell lung carcinoma. CDR3 coding DNA: TGTGCCAGCAGTGTTTCAGATACGCAGTATTTT. It translates to CASSVSDTQYF.